Below are 30 T cell receptor beta chains sequenced from a single sample in a study of blood T cell repertoires in COVID-19. Sequenced by immunoSEQ multiplex PCR; TCRdb stores in-frame clones only, minus some. The repertoire holds 200,000 to 300,000 clones, approximately 82% seen once, with around 2% in the top ten. The sample taken for sequencing was peripheral blood. The receptors stem from a man in his thirties or forties who had recovered from COVID-19.

This chain connects TRBV3-1 (or the pseudogene TRBV3-2) to TRBJ2-7, with 7 bases fitting TRBD2. V trimming: 1 base; J trimming: 7 bases; junction bases outside the gene matches: 19. CDR1 is LGHDT and CDR2 is YNNKEL in the germline V gene (reference sequence). The CDR3 covers 18 residues. Here the CDR3 DNA reads TGTGCCAGCAGCCAAGCCTGGACTAGGCAGATCAGCCGGGGGGAGCAGTACTTC. Translation gives CASSQAWTRQISRGEQYF.

The genes are TRBV5-1 and TRBJ1-4, with TRBD1 as a possible D gene (5 bases). The CDR3 runs to 14 residues. The V and J ends lost 4 bases and 8 bases respectively, with 15 bases between them. Germline lookup yields CDR1 SGHRS and CDR2 YFSETQ. CDR3 nucleotides: TGCGCCAGCAGCCCCACAGGAGACGGGGAAAAACTGTTTTTT. Its protein product is CASSPTGDGEKLFF. Full variable domain (outside the CDR3, taken from reference TRBV5-1 and TRBJ1-4): KAGVTQTPRYLIKTRGQQVTLSCSPISGHRSVSWYQQTPGQGLQFLFEYFSETQRNKGNFPGRFSGRQFSNSRSEMNVSTLELGDSALYLCASSPTGDGEKLFFGSGTQLSVL.

This clone was recorded a few times. The chain combines TRBV5-5 with TRBJ1-1; tentative D call: TRBD1 (6 bases). The CDR3 runs 17 residues. Looked up from germline, CDR1 is SGHKS and CDR2 is YYEKEE (reference sequence). V dropped 4 bases and J dropped 0 bases, with 19 bases sitting between them. The CDR3 protein is CASSPYRVQGMNTEAFF. Here the CDR3 DNA reads TGTGCCAGCAGCCCTTACAGGGTGCAGGGCATGAACACTGAAGCTTTCTTT.

This chain joins TRBV28 and TRBJ2-5, with 7 bases fitting TRBD2. Germline CDR1 is MDHEN and CDR2 is SYDVKM. The junction had 15 bases not matched to a gene; V was cut back by 11 bases and J by 9 bases. The CDR3 covers 13 residues. CDR3 nucleotide sequence: TGTGCCGCCTCATTCGGGGGGTTCGGGGCCCAGTACTTC. Translation: CAASFGGFGAQYF.

The chain uses TRBV5-4 and TRBJ2-7, with no clear D. Trimming shortened V by 0 bases and J by 3 bases, and 10 bases separated the two germline ends. CDR1 and CDR2 (germline): SGHNT, YYREEE (reference sequence). There are 14 residues in the CDR3. The chain's CDR3 is CASSLDTGYYEQYF. The CDR3 nucleotides are TGTGCCAGCAGCTTGGATACCGGGTACTACGAGCAGTACTTC.

The chain recombines TRBV7-9 with TRBJ2-5, with D unresolved. The V gene's germline CDR1 is SEHNR and CDR2 FQNEAQ (reference sequence). CDR3 length equals 15 residues. Trimming stripped 3 bases from V and 5 bases from J, with 16 bases between. CDR3 in amino acids: CASSFGSNQVETQYF. The CDR3 bases are TGTGCCAGCAGCTTTGGTTCTAATCAGGTTGAGACCCAGTACTTC.

J is TRBJ2-1 and V is TRBV12-3 or TRBV12-4; TRBD2 is a possible D gene (5 bases). V was shortened by 2 bases and J by 8 bases, with 10 bases between the two germline ends. This CDR3 spans 13 amino acids. CDR3 region: CASSLSHGDEQFF. The CDR3 DNA reads as TGTGCCAGCAGTTTAAGCCACGGGGATGAGCAGTTCTTC.

The chain joins TRBV7-9 to TRBJ1-1; weak D call: TRBD1 (5 bases). CDR3 length equals 11 residues. CDR1 and CDR2 from the germline V gene are SEHNR and FQNEAQ (reference sequence). V was cut by 3 bases and J by 11 bases, with 10 bases left in between. CDR3 nucleotides: TGTGCCAGCAGCTTTGGGGCCGGCGCTTTCTTT. Translating it yields CASSFGAGAFF.

V gene TRBV5-4 combines with J gene TRBJ1-2, with TRBD1 matching over 9 bases. The CDR3 totals 13 residues. The germline CDR1 and CDR2 sequences are SGHNT and YYREEE (reference sequence). V dropped 1 base and J dropped 7; count of bases not matched to a gene: 2. The CDR3: CASSLNRGRGYTF. The CDR3 DNA follows: TGTGCCAGCAGCTTGAACAGGGGGCGTGGCTACACCTTC.

V and J are TRBV18 and TRBJ2-3; 9 bases map to TRBD2. V lost 0 bases, J lost 1 base, and 2 bases stayed unmatched. Germline CDR1 is KGHSH and CDR2 is LQKENI. The length of the CDR3 is 16 residues. The CDR3 DNA reads TGTGCCAGCTCACCACCAGTAGCGGGGGGCACAGATACGCAGTATTTT. Translated, it gives CASSPPVAGGTDTQYF.

This chain uses TRBV6-5 with TRBJ1-3; no firm D call. CDR1 is MNHEY, CDR2 SVGAGI, per germline. V was shortened by 6 bases and J by 0 bases, with 9 bases between the two germline ends. The CDR3 covers 14 residues. CDR3 in DNA: TGTGCCAGCAGGGCCCGATTCTCTGGAAACACCATATATTTT. Translating it yields CASRARFSGNTIYF.

The V gene is TRBV7-9, the J gene TRBJ1-2; TRBD1 matches 7 bases. The CDR3 is made up of 13 amino acids. The V gene end was trimmed by 5 bases and the J gene end by 5 bases; junction bases not matched to a gene: 5. Germline CDR1 SEHNR, CDR2 FQNEAQ (reference sequence). The chain's CDR3 is CASSPRDRYGYTF. The CDR3 DNA sequence: TGTGCCAGCAGCCCAAGGGACAGATATGGCTACACCTTC.

The chain employs TRBV7-9 and TRBJ2-5; 8 nucleotides match TRBD1. Trimming at V came to 4 bases and at J to 4 bases, leaving 11 bases not matched to a gene. The V gene's germline CDR1 is SEHNR and CDR2 FQNEAQ (reference sequence). The CDR3 is 16 residues long. The CDR3 DNA reads TGTGCCAGCAGCTACCTAACAGGGGGTGGGGTAGAGACCCAGTACTTC. Amino acid sequence: CASSYLTGGGVETQYF.

The chain joins TRBV7-9 to TRBJ2-7; D is perhaps TRBD1 (7 bases). V lost 1 base and J 4 bases, leaving 11 bases between the germline ends. Germline CDR1 SEHNR, CDR2 FQNEAQ (reference sequence). The CDR3 consists of 14 residues. The CDR3 DNA follows: TGTGCCAGCAGCTTAGTTCCAGGGGGGTACGAGCAGTACTTC. Protein product: CASSLVPGGYEQYF.

The chain uses TRBV7-9 and TRBJ2-7; possible D gene TRBD2, 5 bases. V shed 0 bases and J shed 0 bases, with 9 bases lying between them. This CDR3 spans 15 amino acids. Germline V gene sequence: CDR1 SEHNR, CDR2 FQNEAQ (reference sequence). CDR3 bases: TGTGCCAGCAGCTTAGCGGGGAGTGGCTCCTACGAGCAGTACGTC. The encoded protein is CASSLAGSGSYEQYV.

The chain employs TRBV7-2 and TRBJ1-5, with D maybe TRBD1 (6 bases). In germline, CDR1 is SGHTA, CDR2 FQGNSA. This CDR3 contains 13 residues. Trimming removed 1 base at V and 8 bases at J, with 9 bases between. CDR3 DNA: TGTGCCAGCAGCTTAGACAGGGACAAGCCCCAGCATTTT. This translates into CASSLDRDKPQHF. Full variable domain (remainder filled in from reference TRBV7-2 and TRBJ1-5): GAGVSQSPSNKVTEKGKDVELRCDPISGHTALYWYRQSLGQGLEFLIYFQGNSAPDKSGLPSDRFSAERTGGSVSTLTIQRTQQEDSAVYLCASSLDRDKPQHFGDGTRLSIL.

This chain links TRBV9 with TRBJ1-2, with D perhaps matching TRBD1 (5 bases). This CDR3 has 14 residues. Germline V gene data show CDR1 as SGDLS and CDR2 as YYNGEE. V gave up 2 bases and J gave up 6 bases, with 14 bases separating them. The CDR3: CASSVRSGTDGYTF. The CDR3 DNA is TGTGCCAGCAGCGTTCGATCAGGGACTGATGGCTACACCTTC.

The J gene is TRBJ2-1, the V gene TRBV4-1; unclear D gene. Looked up from germline, CDR1 is MGHRA and CDR2 is YSYEKL. Trimming shortened V by 1 base and J by 10 bases, and 17 bases separated the two germline ends. This CDR3 region has 15 residues. The CDR3 coding sequence is TGCGCCAGCAGCCAAGGTACTCCGAATTCTCGGGAGCAGTTCTTC. Translation gives CASSQGTPNSREQFF.

This chain links TRBV7-2 with TRBJ2-2, with 8 nucleotides matching TRBD2. J gave up 6 bases and V 3 bases, and 6 bases lay outside the gene matches. The CDR3 has 15 amino acids. Per the germline V gene, CDR1 is SGHTA and CDR2 is FQGNSA. CDR3 nucleotides: TGTGCCAGCAGCTTGTCCGGGGGGGCGTCCGGGGAGCTGTTTTTT. Its translation: CASSLSGGASGELFF.

The chain uses TRBV5-1 and TRBJ2-7, with D possibly being TRBD1 (6 bases). The CDR3 consists of 15 residues. The ends were cut back, 4 bases at V and 2 bases at J, with 16 bases in the middle. CDR1 is SGHRS, CDR2 YFSETQ, per germline. DNA of the CDR3: TGCGCCAGCAGCCCGGGACACCGGCGCCCCTACGAGCAGTACTTC. Translating it yields CASSPGHRRPYEQYF.

The chain employs TRBV3-1 (or the pseudogene TRBV3-2) and TRBJ1-2; 7 bases are a match to TRBD1. Germline V CDR1 and CDR2: LGHDT, YNNKEL (reference sequence). There are 13 residues in the CDR3. After removal of 5 bases from V and 8 bases from J, the junction contained 8 bases not matched to a gene. The CDR3 loop reads CASSSTGVVGYTF. The CDR3 DNA is TGTGCCAGCAGCAGTACAGGGGTCGTCGGCTACACCTTC.

The chain recombines TRBV6-1 with TRBJ2-7, with TRBD1 as a possible D gene (6 bases). The CDR3 length is 12 residues. The germline CDR1 and CDR2 sequences are MNHNS and SASEGT. Trimming shortened V by 5 bases and J by 6 bases, and 11 bases separated the two germline ends. For the CDR3, the DNA is TGTGCCAGCAGTCCGCAGGGGTCCGAGCAGTACTTC. Its protein product is CASSPQGSEQYF.

This chain connects TRBV5-4 to TRBJ1-2; TRBD1 aligns across 7 bases. CDR3 length: 16 residues. J was trimmed by 1 base and V by 4 bases; bases with no gene match: 10. CDR1 and CDR2 (germline): SGHNT, YYREEE (reference sequence). The CDR3: CASSAAGTVHNYGYTF. The CDR3, as DNA: TGTGCCAGCAGCGCAGCTGGGACAGTCCATAACTATGGCTACACCTTC.

The genes are TRBV19 and TRBJ2-2; 7 bases match TRBD1. There are 15 residues in the CDR3. Trimming at V came to 2 bases and at J to 3 bases, leaving 3 bases not matched to a gene. Germline CDR1 and CDR2: LNHDA and SQIVND (reference sequence). As DNA, the CDR3 is TGTGCCAGTAGTATACCCGGGACAGACACCGGGGAGCTGTTTTTT. Its translation is CASSIPGTDTGELFF.

This chain links TRBV7-8 with TRBJ1-2; TRBD1 matches at 9 bases. Germline V gene data show CDR1 as SGHVS and CDR2 as FQNEAQ. Trimming at V came to 5 bases and at J to 4 bases, leaving 14 bases not matched to a gene. The length of the CDR3 is 17 residues. The CDR3 nucleotides read TGTGCCAGCAGCGCAATGATTATACCGGGACAGGGCTATGGCTACACCTTC. Amino acids: CASSAMIIPGQGYGYTF.

The rearrangement joins TRBV5-1 to TRBJ2-1; a possible D gene is TRBD2 (6 bases). Germline CDR1 and CDR2: SGHRS and YFSETQ. This CDR3 is 14 amino acids long. Trimming left V 2 bases short and J 6 bases short, with 12 bases between. The chain's CDR3 is CASSFLGGFNEQFF. CDR3 in DNA: TGCGCCAGCAGCTTCCTTGGGGGGTTCAATGAGCAGTTCTTC.

The V gene is TRBV6-6, the J gene TRBJ1-2; TRBD1 aligns across 10 bases. Germline CDR1 MNHNY, CDR2 SVGAGI (reference sequence). The CDR3 is 14 amino acids. Trimming took 6 bases from V and 7 from J; bases not matched to a gene: 8. The CDR3 bases are TGTGCCAGCAGCCTGGACAGGGGGGTTCGTGGCTACACCTTC. As protein: CASSLDRGVRGYTF.

The rearrangement uses TRBV6-6 and TRBJ1-1; D call uncertain. From germline, CDR1 is MNHNY and CDR2 SVGAGI (reference sequence). CDR3 size: 12 residues. Trimming took off 6 bases at V and 4 bases at J, with 9 bases between the two ends. The CDR3 DNA reads as TGTGCCAGCAGCGGTCGCGGCACTGAAGCTTTCTTT. This codes for CASSGRGTEAFF.

The genes are TRBV5-8 and TRBJ1-2; tentative D call: TRBD1 (5 bases). Per the germline V gene, CDR1 is SGHTS and CDR2 is YDEGEE. V was trimmed by 0 bases and J by 8 bases, leaving 11 bases between them. CDR3 length: 13 amino acids. CDR3 bases: TGTGCCAGCAGCTTGGGCGGGGCGGGCGGCTACACCTTC. As protein: CASSLGGAGGYTF.

About this clone: This sample includes further DNA sequences coding for the same CDR3. This rearrangement joins TRBV19 to TRBJ1-5; TRBD1 matches 8 bases. The germline gives CDR1 LNHDA, CDR2 SQIVND (reference sequence). The V gene end was trimmed by 5 bases and the J gene end by 2 bases; junction bases not matched to a gene: 2. This CDR3 has 14 amino acids. The CDR3 spells CASSGQGGNQPQHF. DNA of the CDR3: TGTGCCAGTAGTGGACAGGGAGGCAATCAGCCCCAGCATTTT.